The 5 T cell receptor beta chains presented below share a single source sample, sequenced in a study of CD8+CD57+ T cells in acquired aplastic anemia. TCR beta VDJ and CDR3 were profiled, and genomic DNA was the template. TCRdb re-called the reads with MiXCR, one entry per CDR3 protein. The data show some 180,000 distinct CDR3 sequences, 40% to 50% seen once. The specimen sequenced was sorted CD4+, CD8+, or CD8+CD57+ T cells (not recorded which) from PBMCs. The receptors stem from a human donor in good health.

The rearrangement joins TRBV19 to TRBJ2-7, with 7 nucleotides matching TRBD2. V shed 6 bases and J 5 bases; nucleotides not matched to a gene: 7. The CDR3 extends over 13 amino acids. Germline values: CDR1 LNHDA, CDR2 SQIVND (reference sequence). The CDR3 here is CASSPGLVNEQYF. The CDR3 nucleotides are TGTGCCAGTAGCCCCGGACTAGTGAACGAGCAGTACTTC.

This clonotype was counted ten times or more. This chain connects TRBV20-1 to TRBJ2-5; 9 bases are shared with TRBD2. The CDR3 has 17 residues. Losses at the gene ends were 4 bases for V and 5 bases for J; bases not matched to a gene: 17. Germline V lookup: CDR1 DFQATT, CDR2 SNEGSKA (reference sequence). CDR3 nucleotide sequence: TGCAGTGCTACCACCTCCGCCAGGGCGGGAGGGCTGGAGACCCAGTACTTC. Amino acids: CSATTSARAGGLETQYF.

This chain uses TRBV2 with TRBJ1-2; perhaps TRBD1 as D (6 bases). V lost 4 bases and J 7 bases, leaving 16 bases between the germline ends. The CDR3 contains 14 residues. Germline V gene sequence: CDR1 SNHLY, CDR2 FYNNEI. DNA for the CDR3: TGTGCCAGCAGTGGAGGACAGCTGCGACTTGGCTACACCTTC. Its translation is CASSGGQLRLGYTF. The whole variable domain, remainder taken from reference TRBV2 and TRBJ1-2, is EPEVTQTPSHQVTQMGQEVILRCVPISNHLYFYWYRQILGQKVEFLVSFYNNEISEKSEIFDDQFSVERPDGSNFTLKIRSTKLEDSAMYFCASSGGQLRLGYTFGSGTRLTVV.

The V call is TRBV19, the J call TRBJ1-1; 9 bases align to TRBD1. Germline trimming cut 10 bases from V and 8 bases from J; bases unmatched to any gene: 8. The CDR3 runs 12 residues. Per germline, CDR1 LNHDA and CDR2 SQIVND (reference sequence). The CDR3 loop reads CATGQGRPEAFF. CDR3 DNA: TGTGCCACCGGACAGGGGAGACCAGAAGCTTTCTTT.

Ten or more counts support this clonotype. The chain carries TRBV7-9 and TRBJ2-1; tentatively, D is TRBD2 (6 bases). The CDR3 is made up of 17 amino acids. Trimming stripped 5 bases from V and 4 bases from J, with 21 bases between. Germline CDR1 reads SEHNR; CDR2 reads FQNEAQ (reference sequence). CDR3 amino acids: CASSLVRAGLKYNEQFF. CDR3 sequence (DNA): TGTGCCAGCAGCCTCGTCCGAGCGGGCCTCAAATACAATGAGCAGTTCTTC.